Listed below are T cell receptor beta chains from one sample, sequenced in a study of shared clonotypes between healthy human individuals. Some clones are missing from TCRdb's copy, which holds only in-frame ones; the method was immunoSEQ multiplex PCR. The table shows approximately 2,300,000 clones, with roughly 90% occurring only once. Sample: naive CD4+ T cells from PBMCs. These receptors were obtained from a man between 18 and 29 years old in good health. Some clones in this sample may be carry-over from other donors' samples. Each CDR3 is given with its conserved first and last residue. Each record gives: V gene, J gene, clone size, D gene, CDR3 protein, CDR3 DNA. The D gene is left open where the match is weak. For some rows the clone size is stated as once, few or many, or as a class when expanded; others skip it.

>TRBV6-1|TRBJ2-7|NA|NA
CASRPGTSAYEQYF
TGTGCCAGCAGGCCCGGGACCTCGGCCTACGAGCAGTACTTC
>TRBV6-6|TRBJ2-5|once|NA
CASSRRQTIQETQYF
TGTGCCAGCAGCCGACGACAGACTATTCAAGAGACCCAGTACTTC
>TRBV28|TRBJ2-5|NA|NA
CASSLATFQETQYF
TGTGCCAGCAGCCTAGCGACCTTCCAAGAGACCCAGTACTTC
>TRBV28|TRBJ1-1|NA|TRBD1
CASSLGGTGGGTEAFF
TGTGCCAGCAGTTTGGGAGGGACAGGGGGCGGAACTGAAGCTTTCTTT
>TRBV7-7|TRBJ2-5|NA|NA
CASSLDGGWETQYF
TGTGCCAGCAGCTTAGATGGTGGGTGGGAGACCCAGTACTTC
>TRBV4-3|TRBJ2-3|NA|TRBD2
CASSQDKFSGRRTDTQYF
TGCGCCAGCAGCCAAGATAAATTCAGCGGGAGGCGGACAGATACGCAGTATTTT
>TRBV6-6|TRBJ2-1|NA|TRBD2
CASSSGTSVYNEQFF
TGTGCCAGCAGTTCCGGGACTAGCGTCTACAATGAGCAGTTCTTC
>TRBV7-8|TRBJ2-5|once|TRBD2
CASSSRPRASGRAGETQYF
TGTGCCAGCAGCTCTCGTCCCCGGGCTAGCGGGAGGGCGGGGGAGACCCAGTACTTC
>TRBV7-3|TRBJ2-5|NA|TRBD2
CASSSRTSGSRETQYF
TGTGCCAGCAGCTCAAGGACTAGCGGGAGCCGAGAGACCCAGTACTTC
>TRBV28|TRBJ2-7|NA|NA
CASRRKPGPLDEQYF
TGTGCCAGCAGGCGTAAGCCGGGCCCCCTGGACGAGCAGTACTTC
>TRBV6-1|TRBJ2-7|NA|TRBD2
CASSAASAGLVLREQYF
TGTGCCAGCAGTGCCGCCTCGGCGGGACTAGTCCTTCGCGAGCAGTACTTC
>TRBV11-2|TRBJ1-2|NA|NA
CASSNRGNRNYGYTF
TGTGCCAGCAGCAACCGGGGGAACAGAAACTATGGCTACACCTTC
>TRBV9|TRBJ1-2|NA|TRBD1
CASSGGTGITGYTF
TGTGCTAGCAGTGGAGGGACAGGGATCACTGGCTACACCTTC
>TRBV30|TRBJ1-5|NA|TRBD1
CAWSVSGGQPQHF
TGTGCCTGGAGTGTATCAGGGGGTCAGCCCCAGCATTTT
>TRBV5-1|TRBJ1-2|NA|NA
CASSLATVTGPYGYTF
TGCGCCAGCAGCTTGGCAACAGTGACAGGCCCATATGGCTACACCTTC
>TRBV14|TRBJ1-3|NA|NA
CASSQSGSSGNTIYF
TGTGCCAGCAGCCAGTCAGGGAGCTCTGGAAACACCATATATTTT
>TRBV7-2|TRBJ2-2|NA|NA
CASSDRRGTGELFF
TGTGCCAGCAGCGACAGAAGGGGGACCGGGGAGCTGTTTTTT
>TRBV7-9|TRBJ1-1|NA|NA
CASSTRQDEAFF
TGTGCCAGCAGCACTCGACAGGATGAAGCTTTCTTT
>TRBV30|TRBJ1-1|NA|NA
CAWTPGSHNTEAFF
TGTGCCTGGACCCCCGGCAGCCACAACACTGAAGCTTTCTTT
>TRBV27|TRBJ1-1|NA|NA
CASSPITTGGTEAFF
TGTGCCAGCAGCCCCATCACCACAGGAGGGACTGAAGCTTTCTTT
>TRBV19|TRBJ2-3|NA|TRBD1
CASSMTGGADTQYF
TGTGCCAGTAGTATGACAGGGGGAGCAGATACGCAGTATTTT
>TRBV5-4|TRBJ2-7|NA|NA
CASSSGPSAAGHEQYF
TGTGCCAGCAGCTCGGGACCTTCCGCCGCCGGCCACGAGCAGTACTTC
>TRBV28|TRBJ2-6|NA|NA
CASSGGRKVSGANVLTF
TGTGCCAGCAGTGGGGGTCGAAAGGTCTCTGGGGCCAACGTCCTGACTTTC
>TRBV28|TRBJ2-3|NA|NA
CASRLANTDTQYF
TGTGCCAGCAGGCTAGCGAACACAGATACGCAGTATTTT
>TRBV19|TRBJ1-1|few|NA
CASSPATGPLRAFF
TGTGCCAGTAGCCCGGCCACAGGACCGCTGAGAGCTTTCTTT
>TRBV2|TRBJ2-7|few|NA
CATRVAYEQYF
TGTGCCACCCGCGTGGCCTACGAGCAGTACTTC
>TRBV5-1|TRBJ2-3|NA|TRBD1
CASSFGETGVTGDTQYF
TGCGCCAGCAGCTTCGGAGAGACAGGGGTCACTGGAGATACGCAGTATTTT
>TRBV6-4|TRBJ2-1|once|TRBD1
CASSEWGRGQFMEQFF
TGTGCCAGCAGTGAGTGGGGCAGGGGGCAATTTATGGAGCAGTTCTTC
>TRBV6-6|TRBJ2-7|NA|TRBD1
CASTRDLTGQSYEQYF
TGTGCCAGCACACGGGATCTAACGGGACAGAGCTACGAGCAGTACTTC
>TRBV29-1|TRBJ1-4|NA|NA
CSAWTGGGEKLFF
TGCAGCGCCTGGACCGGCGGTGGTGAAAAACTGTTTTTT
>TRBV12-5|TRBJ2-3|once|TRBD1
CASGLGQGNTDTQYF
TGTGCTAGTGGTTTGGGACAGGGGAACACAGATACGCAGTATTTT
>TRBV28|TRBJ1-4|NA|TRBD1
CASSFPAGGQKLFF
TGTGCCAGCAGTTTCCCGGCAGGGGGCCAAAAACTGTTTTTT
>TRBV7-9|TRBJ2-7|NA|TRBD1
CASSLVDRVFEQYF
TGTGCCAGCAGCTTAGTGGACAGGGTGTTCGAGCAGTACTTC
>TRBV4-2|TRBJ2-1|NA|TRBD2
CASSQGLAGSSYNEQFF
TGTGCCAGCAGCCAAGGTTTAGCGGGTAGCTCCTACAATGAGCAGTTCTTC
>TRBV7-9|TRBJ1-1|NA|NA
CASSFWDLNTEAFF
TGTGCCAGCAGCTTTTGGGACTTGAACACTGAAGCTTTCTTT
>TRBV19|TRBJ2-5|once|NA
CASSQVDQRETQYF
TGTGCCAGTAGTCAGGTGGATCAGCGGGAGACCCAGTACTTC
>TRBV18|TRBJ2-2|NA|TRBD1
CASSTQGSTGELFF
TGTGCCAGCTCAACACAGGGGAGCACCGGGGAGCTGTTTTTT
>TRBV25-1|TRBJ2-7|NA|TRBD2
CASSVGGYAAGEGEQYF
TGTGCCAGCAGTGTTGGTGGTTACGCGGCGGGAGAGGGAGAGCAGTACTTC
>TRBV30|TRBJ2-3|once|TRBD2
CAWRTSGSTDTQYF
TGTGCCTGGAGGACTAGCGGGAGCACAGATACGCAGTATTTT
>TRBV5-1|TRBJ2-1|NA|NA
CASSLDFNEQFF
TGCGCCAGCAGCTTGGATTTCAATGAGCAGTTCTTC
>TRBV9|TRBJ2-6|NA|NA
CASSLGTGYNVLTF
TGTGCCAGCAGTCTCGGAACAGGCTACAACGTCCTGACTTTC
>TRBV5-4|TRBJ2-1|NA|NA
CASSWVGPENEQFF
TGTGCCAGCAGCTGGGTCGGGCCTGAGAATGAGCAGTTCTTC
>TRBV30|TRBJ1-1|NA|NA
CAWSAGSTEAFF
TGTGCCTGGAGTGCGGGCAGCACTGAAGCTTTCTTT
>TRBV28|TRBJ1-1|NA|NA
CASSLGQGYTEAFF
TGTGCCAGCAGTTTAGGGCAGGGTTACACTGAAGCTTTCTTT
>TRBV27|TRBJ2-6|NA|NA
CASSLQGSLEPGANVLTF
TGTGCCAGCAGTTTACAGGGGTCCCTTGAGCCTGGGGCCAACGTCCTGACTTTC